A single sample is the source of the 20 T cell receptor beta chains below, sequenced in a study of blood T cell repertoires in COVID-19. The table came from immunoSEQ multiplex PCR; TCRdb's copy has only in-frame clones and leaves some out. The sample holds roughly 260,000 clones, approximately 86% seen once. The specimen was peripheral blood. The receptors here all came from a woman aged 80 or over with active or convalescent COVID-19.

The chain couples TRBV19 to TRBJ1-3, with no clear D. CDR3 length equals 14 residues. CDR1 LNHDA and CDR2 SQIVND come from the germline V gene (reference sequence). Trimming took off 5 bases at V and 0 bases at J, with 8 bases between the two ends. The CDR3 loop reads CASSLLASGNTIYF. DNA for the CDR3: TGTGCCAGTAGTCTGCTGGCCTCTGGAAACACCATATATTTT.

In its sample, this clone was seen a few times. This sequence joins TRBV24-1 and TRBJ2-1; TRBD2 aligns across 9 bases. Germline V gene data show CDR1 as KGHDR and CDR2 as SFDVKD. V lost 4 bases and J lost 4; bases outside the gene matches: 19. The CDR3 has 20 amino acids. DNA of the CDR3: TGTGCCACCAGTGACCCTCTTACTAGCGGGCCCGATACTGTATACAATGAGCAGTTCTTC. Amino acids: CATSDPLTSGPDTVYNEQFF.

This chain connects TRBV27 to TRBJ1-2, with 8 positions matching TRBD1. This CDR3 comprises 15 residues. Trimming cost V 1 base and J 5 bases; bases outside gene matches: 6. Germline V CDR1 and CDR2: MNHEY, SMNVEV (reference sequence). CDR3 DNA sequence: TGTGCCAGCAGTTTATATCCAGGGGGCTTATATGGCTACACCTTC. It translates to CASSLYPGGLYGYTF.

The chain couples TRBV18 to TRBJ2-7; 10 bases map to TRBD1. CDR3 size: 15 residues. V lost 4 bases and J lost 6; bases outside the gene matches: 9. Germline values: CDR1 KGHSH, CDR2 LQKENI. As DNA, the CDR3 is TGTGCCAGCTCACAAGGGACAGGGGCTATCGTCGAGCAGTACTTC. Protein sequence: CASSQGTGAIVEQYF.

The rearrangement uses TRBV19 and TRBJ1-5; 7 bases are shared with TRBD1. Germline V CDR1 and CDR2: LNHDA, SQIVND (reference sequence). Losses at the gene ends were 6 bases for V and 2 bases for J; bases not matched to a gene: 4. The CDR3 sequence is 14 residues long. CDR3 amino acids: CASRRGLGNQPQHF. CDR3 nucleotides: TGTGCCAGTAGAAGGGGGCTTGGCAATCAGCCCCAGCATTTT.

The CDR3 here is CASSLAPGGYGNTIYF. The CDR3 DNA is TGTGCCAGCAGCTTAGCCCCAGGGGGCTATGGAAACACCATATATTTT. The V call is TRBV7-6, the J call TRBJ1-3; the match to TRBD1 covers 8 bases. The V segment lost 0 bases and the J segment 3 bases; nucleotides outside the gene matches: 4. Germline V lookup: CDR1 SGHVS, CDR2 FNYEAQ. CDR3 length equals 16 residues.

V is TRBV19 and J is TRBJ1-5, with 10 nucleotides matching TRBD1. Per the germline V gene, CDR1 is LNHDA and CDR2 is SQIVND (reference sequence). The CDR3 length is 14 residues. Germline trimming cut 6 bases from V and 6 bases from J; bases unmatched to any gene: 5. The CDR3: CASSRQGAAQPQHF. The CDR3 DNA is TGTGCCAGTAGCAGACAGGGGGCCGCTCAGCCCCAGCATTTT.

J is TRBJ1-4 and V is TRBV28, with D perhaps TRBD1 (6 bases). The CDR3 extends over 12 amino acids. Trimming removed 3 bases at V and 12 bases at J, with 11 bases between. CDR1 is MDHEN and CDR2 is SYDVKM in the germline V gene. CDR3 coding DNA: TGTGCCAGCAGTTTCAGGGGACGGCAACTGTTTTTT. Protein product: CASSFRGRQLFF.

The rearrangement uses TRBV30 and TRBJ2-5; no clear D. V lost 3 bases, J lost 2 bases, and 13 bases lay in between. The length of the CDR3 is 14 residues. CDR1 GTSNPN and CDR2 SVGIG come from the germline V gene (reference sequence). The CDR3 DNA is TGTGCCTGGAGCACGGTGAAGCCGCAAGAGACCCAGTACTTC. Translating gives CAWSTVKPQETQYF.

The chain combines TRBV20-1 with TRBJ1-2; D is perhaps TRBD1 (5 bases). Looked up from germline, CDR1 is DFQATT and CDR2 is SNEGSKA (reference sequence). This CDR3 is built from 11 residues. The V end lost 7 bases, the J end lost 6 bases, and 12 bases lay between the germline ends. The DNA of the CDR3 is TGCAGTGTTGATCAGGGTCATGGCTACACCTTC. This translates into CSVDQGHGYTF.

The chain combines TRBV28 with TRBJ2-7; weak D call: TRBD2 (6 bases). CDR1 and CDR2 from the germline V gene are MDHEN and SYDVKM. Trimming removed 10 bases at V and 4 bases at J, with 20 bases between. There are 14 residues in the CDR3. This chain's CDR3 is CATSAFGGLYEQYF. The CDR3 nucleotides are TGTGCCACCTCGGCGTTCGGAGGACTATACGAGCAGTACTTC.

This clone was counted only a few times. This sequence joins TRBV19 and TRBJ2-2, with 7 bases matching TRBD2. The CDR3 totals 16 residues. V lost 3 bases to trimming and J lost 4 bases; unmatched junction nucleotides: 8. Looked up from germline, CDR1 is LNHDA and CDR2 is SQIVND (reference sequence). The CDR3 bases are TGTGCCAGTAGTATGTCCGGCGGGAGAGTCACCGGGGAGCTGTTTTTT. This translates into CASSMSGGRVTGELFF. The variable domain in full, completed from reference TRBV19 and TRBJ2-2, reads DGGITQSPKYLFRKEGQNVTLSCEQNLNHDAMYWYRQDPGQGLRLIYYSQIVNDFQKGDIAEGYSVSREKKESFPLTVTSAQKNPTAFYLCASSMSGGRVTGELFFGEGSRLTVL.

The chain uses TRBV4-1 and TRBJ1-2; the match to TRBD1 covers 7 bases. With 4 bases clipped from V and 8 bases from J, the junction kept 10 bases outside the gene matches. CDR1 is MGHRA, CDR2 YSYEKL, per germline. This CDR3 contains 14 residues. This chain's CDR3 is CASSPETGSVGYTF. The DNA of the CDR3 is TGCGCCAGCAGCCCCGAGACAGGGTCTGTCGGCTACACCTTC.

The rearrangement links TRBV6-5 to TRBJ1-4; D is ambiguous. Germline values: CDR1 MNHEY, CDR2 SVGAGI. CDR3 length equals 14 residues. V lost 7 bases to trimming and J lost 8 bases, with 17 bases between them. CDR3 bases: TGTGCCAGCAAGCGCCTCCAAACCCCAGAAAAACTGTTTTTT. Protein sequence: CASKRLQTPEKLFF.

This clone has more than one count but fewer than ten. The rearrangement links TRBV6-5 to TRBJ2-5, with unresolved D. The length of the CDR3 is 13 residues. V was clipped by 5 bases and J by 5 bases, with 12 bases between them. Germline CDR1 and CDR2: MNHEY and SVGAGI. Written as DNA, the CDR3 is TGTGCCAGCAGTCCGTCGATCAGGGAGACCCAGTACTTC. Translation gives CASSPSIRETQYF.

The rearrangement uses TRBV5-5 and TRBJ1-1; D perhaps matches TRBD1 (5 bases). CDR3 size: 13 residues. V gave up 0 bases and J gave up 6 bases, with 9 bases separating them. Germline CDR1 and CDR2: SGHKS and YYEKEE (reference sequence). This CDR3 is CASSLAGYSEAFF. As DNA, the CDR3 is TGTGCCAGCAGCTTGGCAGGGTATTCTGAAGCTTTCTTT.

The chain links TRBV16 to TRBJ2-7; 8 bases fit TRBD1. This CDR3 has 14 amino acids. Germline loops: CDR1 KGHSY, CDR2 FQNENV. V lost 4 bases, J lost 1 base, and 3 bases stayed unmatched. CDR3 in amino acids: CASSRHRGSYEQYF. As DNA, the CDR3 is TGTGCCAGCAGCCGACACAGGGGGTCCTACGAGCAGTACTTC. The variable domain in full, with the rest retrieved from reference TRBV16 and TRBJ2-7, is GEEVAQTPKHLVRGEGQKAKLYCAPIKGHSYVFWYQQVLKNEFKFLISFQNENVFDETGMPKERFSAKCLPNSPCSLEIQATKLEDSAVYFCASSRHRGSYEQYFGPGTRLTVT.

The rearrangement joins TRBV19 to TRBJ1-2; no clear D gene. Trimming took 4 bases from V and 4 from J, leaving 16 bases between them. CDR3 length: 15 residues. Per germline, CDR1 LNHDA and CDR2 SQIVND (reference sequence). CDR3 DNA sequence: TGTGCCAGTAGTAGCGGAGGACTTTTCCCCTATGGCTACACCTTC. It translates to CASSSGGLFPYGYTF.

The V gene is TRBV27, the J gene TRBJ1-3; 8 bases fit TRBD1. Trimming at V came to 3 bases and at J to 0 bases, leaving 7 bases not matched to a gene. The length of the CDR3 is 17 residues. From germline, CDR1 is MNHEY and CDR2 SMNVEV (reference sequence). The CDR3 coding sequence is TGTGCCAGCAGTTTGAAGGGACAGGTTAGCTCTGGAAACACCATATATTTT. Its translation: CASSLKGQVSSGNTIYF.

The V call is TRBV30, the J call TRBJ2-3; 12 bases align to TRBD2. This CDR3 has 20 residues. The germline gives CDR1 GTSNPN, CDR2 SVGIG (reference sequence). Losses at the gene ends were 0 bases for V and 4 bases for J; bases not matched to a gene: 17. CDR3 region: CAWSVLRLAGVPGLPDTQYF. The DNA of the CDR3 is TGTGCCTGGAGTGTACTAAGACTAGCGGGAGTCCCCGGCCTCCCAGATACGCAGTATTTT. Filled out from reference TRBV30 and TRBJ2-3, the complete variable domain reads SQTIHQWPATLVQPVGSPLSLECTVEGTSNPNLYWYRQAAGRGLQLLFYSVGIGQISSEVPQNLSASRPQDRQFILSSKKLLLSDSGFYLCAWSVLRLAGVPGLPDTQYFGPGTRLTVL.